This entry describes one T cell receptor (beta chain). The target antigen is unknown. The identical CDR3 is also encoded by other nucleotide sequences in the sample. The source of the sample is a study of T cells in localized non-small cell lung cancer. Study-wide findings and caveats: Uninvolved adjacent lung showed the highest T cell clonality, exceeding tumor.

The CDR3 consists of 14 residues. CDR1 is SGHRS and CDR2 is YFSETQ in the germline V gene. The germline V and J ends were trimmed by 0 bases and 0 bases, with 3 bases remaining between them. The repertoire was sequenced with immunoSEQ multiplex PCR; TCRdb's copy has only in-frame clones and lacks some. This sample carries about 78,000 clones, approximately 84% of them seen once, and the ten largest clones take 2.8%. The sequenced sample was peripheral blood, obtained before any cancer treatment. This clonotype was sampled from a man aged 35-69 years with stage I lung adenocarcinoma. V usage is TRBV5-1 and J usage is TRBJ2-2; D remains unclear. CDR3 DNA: TGCGCCAGCAGCTTGGGCTCGAACACCGGGGAGCTGTTTTTT. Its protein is CASSLGSNTGELFF. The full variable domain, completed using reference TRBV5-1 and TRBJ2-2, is KAGVTQTPRYLIKTRGQQVTLSCSPISGHRSVSWYQQTPGQGLQFLFEYFSETQRNKGNFPGRFSGRQFSNSRSEMNVSTLELGDSALYLCASSLGSNTGELFFGEGSRLTVL.